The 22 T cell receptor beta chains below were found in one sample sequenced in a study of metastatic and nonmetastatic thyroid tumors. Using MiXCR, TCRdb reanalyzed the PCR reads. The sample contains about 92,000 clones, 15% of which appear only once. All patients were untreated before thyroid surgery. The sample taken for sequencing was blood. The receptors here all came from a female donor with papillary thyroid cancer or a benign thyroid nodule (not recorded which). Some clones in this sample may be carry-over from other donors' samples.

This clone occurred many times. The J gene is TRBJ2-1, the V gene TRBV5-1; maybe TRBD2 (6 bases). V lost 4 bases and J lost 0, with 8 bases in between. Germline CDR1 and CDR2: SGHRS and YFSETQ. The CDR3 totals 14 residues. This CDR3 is CASSPAGSYNEQFF. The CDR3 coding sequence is TGCGCCAGCAGCCCAGCGGGCTCCTACAATGAGCAGTTCTTC.

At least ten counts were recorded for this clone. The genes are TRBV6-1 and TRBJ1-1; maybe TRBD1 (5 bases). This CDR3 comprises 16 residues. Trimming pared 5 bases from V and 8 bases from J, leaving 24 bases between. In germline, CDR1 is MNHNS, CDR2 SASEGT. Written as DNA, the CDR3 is TGTGCCAGCAGTACGGGACGATCCCCCCTATTCGGAGAAGCTTTCTTT. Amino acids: CASSTGRSPLFGEAFF.

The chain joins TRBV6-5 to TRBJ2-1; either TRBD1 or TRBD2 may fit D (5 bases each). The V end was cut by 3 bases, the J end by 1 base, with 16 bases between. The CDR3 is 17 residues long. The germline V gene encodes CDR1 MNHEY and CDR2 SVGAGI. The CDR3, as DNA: TGTGCCAGCAGTTATGGATGGGGACCTCTGTCCTACAATGAGCAGTTCTTC. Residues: CASSYGWGPLSYNEQFF.

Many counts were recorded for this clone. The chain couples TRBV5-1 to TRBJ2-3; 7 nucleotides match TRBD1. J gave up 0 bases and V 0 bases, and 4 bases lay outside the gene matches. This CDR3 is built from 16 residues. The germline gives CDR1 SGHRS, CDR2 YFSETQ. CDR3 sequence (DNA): TGCGCCAGCAGCTTGGGCCTGGGACAGAGCACAGATACGCAGTATTTT. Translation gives CASSLGLGQSTDTQYF.

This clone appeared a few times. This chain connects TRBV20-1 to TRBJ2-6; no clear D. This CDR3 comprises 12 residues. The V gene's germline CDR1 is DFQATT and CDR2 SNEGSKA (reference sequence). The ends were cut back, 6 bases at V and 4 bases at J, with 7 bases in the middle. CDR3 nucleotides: TGCAGTGCAGAGAACGGGGCCAACGTCCTGACTTTC. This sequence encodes CSAENGANVLTF.

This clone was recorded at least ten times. CDR3 sequence: CSGRWGDSYTGELFF. The CDR3 DNA reads TGCAGCGGACGGTGGGGGGACAGTTACACCGGGGAGCTGTTTTTT. The chain carries TRBV29-1 and TRBJ2-2, with D perhaps TRBD1 (7 bases). The germline V and J ends were trimmed by 7 bases and 3 bases, with 18 bases remaining between them. Germline CDR1 and CDR2: SQVTM and ANQGSEA. The CDR3 spans 15 residues.

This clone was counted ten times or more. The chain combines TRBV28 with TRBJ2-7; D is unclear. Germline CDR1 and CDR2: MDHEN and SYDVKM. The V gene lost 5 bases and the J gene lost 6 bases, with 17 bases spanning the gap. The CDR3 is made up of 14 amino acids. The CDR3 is CASSRVSSLSEQYF. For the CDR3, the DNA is TGTGCCAGCAGTAGAGTGTCGAGCCTCTCCGAGCAGTACTTC.

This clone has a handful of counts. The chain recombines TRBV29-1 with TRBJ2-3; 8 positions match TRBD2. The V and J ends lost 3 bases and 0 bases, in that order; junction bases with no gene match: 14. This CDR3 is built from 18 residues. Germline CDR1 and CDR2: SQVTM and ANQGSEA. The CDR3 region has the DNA TGCAGCGTTGAGGCCCTAATAGTGCGGGGGGCCAGCACAGATACGCAGTATTTT. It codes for CSVEALIVRGASTDTQYF.

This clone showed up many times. In nucleotides, the CDR3 is TGTGCCAGCACGCAAACGACTATTGGTCGCTACGAGCAGTACTTC. Its protein product is CASTQTTIGRYEQYF. V usage is TRBV7-2 and J usage is TRBJ2-7; possible D gene TRBD2, 5 bases. The CDR3 spans 15 residues. Germline CDR1 SGHTA, CDR2 FQGNSA. V was pared by 7 bases and J by 3 bases, with 19 bases between.

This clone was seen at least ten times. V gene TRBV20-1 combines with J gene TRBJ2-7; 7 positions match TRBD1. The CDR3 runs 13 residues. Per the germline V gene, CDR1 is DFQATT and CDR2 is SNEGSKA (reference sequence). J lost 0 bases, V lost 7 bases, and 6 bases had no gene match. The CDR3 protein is CSVPGQSSYEQYF. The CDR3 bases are TGCAGTGTACCGGGACAGAGCTCCTACGAGCAGTACTTC.

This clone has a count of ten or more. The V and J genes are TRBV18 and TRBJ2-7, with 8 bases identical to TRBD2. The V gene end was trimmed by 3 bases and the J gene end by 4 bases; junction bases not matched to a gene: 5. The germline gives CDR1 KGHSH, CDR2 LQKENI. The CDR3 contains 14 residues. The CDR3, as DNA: TGTGCCAGCTCACCCGCGGGGGGTCGTTACGAGCAGTACTTC. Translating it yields CASSPAGGRYEQYF.

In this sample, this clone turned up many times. The CDR3 here is CASSATPDYGYTF. In DNA form, the CDR3 reads TGTGCCAGCAGCGCGACACCTGACTATGGCTACACCTTC. This sequence joins TRBV6-1 and TRBJ1-2; D is ambiguous. CDR1 and CDR2 from the germline V gene are MNHNS and SASEGT. V dropped 6 bases and J dropped 3 bases, with 11 bases sitting between them. This CDR3 contains 13 residues.

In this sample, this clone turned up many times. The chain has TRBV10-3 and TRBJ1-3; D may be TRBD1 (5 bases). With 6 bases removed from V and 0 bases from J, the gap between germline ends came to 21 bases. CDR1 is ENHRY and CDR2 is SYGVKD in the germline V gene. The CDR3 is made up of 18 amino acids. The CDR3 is CAIRTGTSFQSSGNTIYF. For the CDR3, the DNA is TGTGCCATCAGAACCGGGACTTCTTTCCAGAGCTCTGGAAACACCATATATTTT.

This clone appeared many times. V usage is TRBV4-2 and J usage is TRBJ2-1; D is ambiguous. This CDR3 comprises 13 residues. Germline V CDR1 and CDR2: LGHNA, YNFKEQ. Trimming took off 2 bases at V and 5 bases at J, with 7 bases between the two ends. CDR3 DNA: TGTGCCAGCAGCCAAACGCAGCACAATGAGCAGTTCTTC. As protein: CASSQTQHNEQFF.

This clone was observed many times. CDR3 sequence: CASSLLSSGGQDTQYF. CDR3 DNA sequence: TGCGCCAGCAGCCTACTCTCTAGCGGGGGGCAAGATACGCAGTATTTT. V gene TRBV4-1 combines with J gene TRBJ2-3; TRBD2 matches at 11 bases. Germline loops: CDR1 MGHRA, CDR2 YSYEKL. This CDR3 has 16 amino acids. Trimming at V came to 4 bases and at J to 5 bases, leaving 8 bases not matched to a gene.

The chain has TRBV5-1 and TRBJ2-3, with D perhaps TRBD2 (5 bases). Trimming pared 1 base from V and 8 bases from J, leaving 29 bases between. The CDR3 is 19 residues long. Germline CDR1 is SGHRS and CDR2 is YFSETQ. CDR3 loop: CASSLYQVWVSGGAGTQYF. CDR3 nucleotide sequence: TGCGCCAGCAGCTTGTACCAGGTTTGGGTAAGCGGAGGCGCGGGTACGCAGTATTTT.

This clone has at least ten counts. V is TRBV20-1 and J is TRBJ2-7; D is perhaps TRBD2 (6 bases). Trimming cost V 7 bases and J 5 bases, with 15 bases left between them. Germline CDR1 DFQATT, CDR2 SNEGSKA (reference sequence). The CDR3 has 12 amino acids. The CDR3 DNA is TGCAGTGGAATAGTCGGCGGGGACGAGCAGTACTTC. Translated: CSGIVGGDEQYF.

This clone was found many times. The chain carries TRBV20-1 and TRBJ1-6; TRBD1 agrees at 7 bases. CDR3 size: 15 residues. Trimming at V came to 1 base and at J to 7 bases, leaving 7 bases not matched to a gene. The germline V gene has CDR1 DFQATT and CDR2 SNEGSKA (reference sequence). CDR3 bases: TGCAGTGCTAGAGGTCCGGGACAGACAAATTCACCCCTCCACTTT. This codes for CSARGPGQTNSPLHF.

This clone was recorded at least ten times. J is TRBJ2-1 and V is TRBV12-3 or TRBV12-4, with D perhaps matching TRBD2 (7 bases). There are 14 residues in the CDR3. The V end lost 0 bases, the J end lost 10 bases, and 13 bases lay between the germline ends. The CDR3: CASSLAGGRGEQFF. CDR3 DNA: TGTGCCAGCAGTTTAGCGGGGGGGCGGGGCGAGCAGTTCTTC.

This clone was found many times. As DNA, the CDR3 is TGTGCCAGCAGCCGAGAGGGCCCAAGTAGCGAGCAGTACTTC. As protein: CASSREGPSSEQYF. V gene TRBV3-1 combines with J gene TRBJ2-7, with a weak D call TRBD2 (5 bases). CDR3 length: 14 amino acids. Germline values: CDR1 LGHDT, CDR2 YNNKEL (reference sequence). Trimming stripped 4 bases from V and 6 bases from J, with 16 bases between.

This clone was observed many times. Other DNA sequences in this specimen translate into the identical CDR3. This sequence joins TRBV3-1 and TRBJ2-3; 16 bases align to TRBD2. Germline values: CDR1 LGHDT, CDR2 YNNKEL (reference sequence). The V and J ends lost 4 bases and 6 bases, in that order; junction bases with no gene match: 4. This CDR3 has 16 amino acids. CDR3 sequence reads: CASSPGTSGGEDTQYF. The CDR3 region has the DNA TGTGCCAGCAGCCCCGGGACTAGCGGGGGGGAGGATACGCAGTATTTT.

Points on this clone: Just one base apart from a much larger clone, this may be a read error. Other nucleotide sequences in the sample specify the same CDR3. The CDR3 loop reads CASSTAEATDTQYF. The CDR3 coding sequence is TGTGCCAGCAGCACTGCTGAGGCCACAGATACGCAGTATTTT. V usage is TRBV7-9 and J usage is TRBJ2-3, with D unclear. The germline gives CDR1 SEHNR, CDR2 FQNEAQ (reference sequence). The V end was cut by 5 bases, the J end by 2 bases, with 11 bases between. The CDR3 is 14 residues long.